A selection of T cell receptor beta chains follows, all from one sample in a study of response to subunit inactivated influenza vaccine. One entry per CDR3 protein, called by TCRdb with MiXCR from the RT-PCR reads. The sample has 550,000 to 600,000 distinct CDR3 sequences, 12% seen once. The sequences come from PBMCs from blood, collected on the day of vaccination. The receptor set was obtained from a man in his fifties who received an inactivated influenza vaccine. The CDR3 runs from the conserved cysteine through the conserved F or W. D genes are given only for firm matches. Size is omitted from some rows. Given values are once, few, many or a class for expanded clones.

clone size	V gene	J gene	D gene	CDR3 protein	CDR3 DNA
few	TRBV9	TRBJ2-3	TRBD2	CASSFGLAGGPGTDTQYF	TGTGCCAGCAGCTTTGGACTAGCGGGAGGGCCCGGCACAGATACGCAGTATTTT
-	TRBV24-1	TRBJ2-7	-	CATSDPQDEQYF	TGTGCCACCAGTGATCCCCAAGACGAGCAGTACTTC
-	TRBV4-3	TRBJ2-1	TRBD2	CASSQDQASGEQFF	TGCGCCAGCAGCCAAGATCAGGCTAGCGGGGAGCAGTTCTTC
-	TRBV5-1	TRBJ2-7	-	CASSSNRDKILEQYF	TGCGCCAGCAGCTCGAACCGGGACAAGATTTTGGAGCAGTACTTC
few	TRBV4-3	TRBJ2-2	-	CASSQEPGHGELFF	TGCGCCAGCAGCCAAGAGCCCGGGCACGGGGAGCTGTTTTTT
-	TRBV20-1	TRBJ2-1	-	CSARVREYYYNEQFF	TGCAGTGCTAGGGTTCGGGAGTATTACTACAATGAGCAGTTCTTC
once	TRBV3-1	TRBJ2-5	TRBD2	CASSQEPSAGEIQETQYF	TGTGCCAGCAGCCAAGAGCCCTCAGCGGGGGAGATTCAAGAGACCCAGTACTTC
-	TRBV20-1	TRBJ2-3	TRBD2	CSAPERGAFTDTQYF	TGCAGTGCACCTGAGCGGGGGGCCTTCACAGATACGCAGTATTTT
-	TRBV4-3	TRBJ2-2	TRBD2	CASSHWTSGSRTGELFF	TGCGCCAGCAGCCACTGGACTAGCGGGAGCCGCACCGGGGAGCTGTTTTTT
many	TRBV14	TRBJ2-5	TRBD2	CASSQESGRGPGETQYF	TGTGCCAGCAGCCAAGAATCCGGGAGGGGTCCAGGAGAGACCCAGTACTTC
many	TRBV5-1	TRBJ2-2	-	CASSLDVGELFF	TGCGCCAGCAGCTTGGACGTAGGGGAGCTGTTTTTT
many	TRBV29-1	TRBJ2-2	-	CSARATGELFF	TGCAGCGCCAGGGCCACCGGGGAGCTGTTTTTT
-	TRBV7-9	TRBJ2-7	-	CASSLRRDGSYEQYF	TGTGCCAGCAGCTTAAGACGAGACGGATCCTACGAGCAGTACTTC
-	TRBV7-9	TRBJ2-1	TRBD2	CASKILGLAGDNNEQFF	TGTGCCAGCAAGATTTTGGGACTAGCGGGAGACAACAATGAGCAGTTCTTC
few	TRBV5-5	TRBJ2-4	TRBD2	CASSFWRGVLDVNIQYF	TGTGCCAGCAGCTTTTGGCGGGGGGTACTCGATGTGAACATTCAGTACTTC
many	TRBV20-1	TRBJ2-7	TRBD2	CSAPGTSGYYEQYF	TGCAGTGCTCCCGGGACTAGCGGGTACTACGAGCAGTACTTC
few	TRBV28	TRBJ2-1	-	CASSKGGLEGYNEQFF	TGTGCCAGCAGCAAAGGGGGACTTGAGGGGTACAATGAGCAGTTCTTC
-	TRBV11-2	TRBJ1-4	TRBD1	CASSLAQGAFEKLFF	TGTGCCAGCAGCTTAGCACAGGGGGCTTTTGAAAAACTGTTTTTT
-	TRBV18	TRBJ2-5	TRBD2	CASSPGLAGRLQYF	TGTGCCAGCTCACCGGGACTAGCGGGGCGTTTGCAGTACTTC
few	TRBV7-9	TRBJ1-5	TRBD1	CASSLHGTDDNQPQHF	TGTGCCAGCAGCTTACACGGGACAGATGACAATCAGCCCCAGCATTTT
many	TRBV12-3/TRBV12-4	TRBJ2-2	TRBD1	CASREVTGGTGELFF	TGTGCCAGCAGGGAAGTTACAGGGGGGACCGGGGAGCTGTTTTTT
few	TRBV3-1	TRBJ2-7	-	CASSRTSFGYEQYF	TGTGCCAGCAGCCGAACTAGTTTTGGGTACGAGCAGTACTTC
few	TRBV7-2	TRBJ2-3	-	CASSLGGYFNTDTQYF	TGTGCCAGCAGCTTAGGTGGCTACTTCAACACAGATACGCAGTATTTT
few	TRBV21-1	TRBJ1-5	-	CASGDSYRNQPQHF	TGTGCCAGCGGGGACAGTTACCGAAATCAGCCCCAGCATTTT
few	TRBV11-2	TRBJ2-5	-	CASSFNTLPQETQYF	TGTGCCAGCAGCTTTAACACGTTGCCGCAAGAGACCCAGTACTTC
many	TRBV11-2	TRBJ1-2	-	CASSSTDKWGYTF	TGTGCCAGCAGCTCTACCGACAAATGGGGCTACACCTTC
-	TRBV29-1	TRBJ2-1	TRBD2	CSATGLAGVRASYNEQFF	TGCAGCGCTACGGGACTAGCGGGAGTGAGGGCTTCCTACAATGAGCAGTTCTTC
few	TRBV6-2/TRBV6-3	TRBJ2-3	TRBD2	CASSYVWTSGGTDTQYF	TGTGCCAGCAGTTACGTCTGGACTAGCGGGGGCACAGATACGCAGTATTTT
few	TRBV28	TRBJ2-7	-	CASQGSSYEQYF	TGTGCCAGTCAGGGGTCCTCCTACGAGCAGTACTTC
-	TRBV6-2/TRBV6-3	TRBJ1-1	TRBD1	CASSYSGQPMNTEAFF	TGTGCCAGCAGTTACTCGGGACAGCCTATGAACACTGAAGCTTTCTTT
few	TRBV20-1	TRBJ1-1	-	CSARGGWNTEAFF	TGCAGTGCTCGAGGGGGGTGGAACACTGAAGCTTTCTTT
-	TRBV9	TRBJ2-1	-	CASSVAGSNEQFF	TGTGCCAGCAGCGTAGCGGGGAGCAATGAGCAGTTCTTC
-	TRBV7-6	TRBJ2-5	TRBD1	CASSLNPGQTIQETQYF	TGTGCCAGCAGCTTGAATCCGGGACAGACCATCCAAGAGACCCAGTACTTC
many	TRBV7-3	TRBJ2-1	-	CASSLTAVNEQFF	TGTGCCAGCAGCTTAACAGCCGTCAATGAGCAGTTCTTC
many	TRBV7-3	TRBJ1-1	TRBD1	CASSADRGTEAFF	TGTGCCAGCAGCGCCGACAGGGGAACTGAAGCTTTCTTT
few	TRBV3-1	TRBJ2-2	-	CASTPFGRAGGELFF	TGTGCCAGCACCCCCTTCGGCAGGGCGGGCGGGGAGCTGTTTTTT
-	TRBV7-2	TRBJ2-7	TRBD2	CASSLKAGGYEQYF	TGTGCCAGCAGCTTAAAGGCGGGGGGGTACGAGCAGTACTTC
-	TRBV29-1	TRBJ2-1	-	CVALGNEQFF	TGCGTCGCTCTGGGCAATGAGCAGTTCTTC
few	TRBV30	TRBJ1-2	-	CAWSLGARDDGYTF	TGTGCCTGGAGTCTTGGGGCGCGGGATGATGGCTACACCTTC
-	TRBV2	TRBJ2-2	TRBD1	CASSEGSTGGGRTGELFF	TGTGCCAGCAGTGAAGGATCAACAGGGGGCGGTCGCACCGGGGAGCTGTTTTTT
-	TRBV4-1	TRBJ1-1	-	CASSPRGSKNTEAFF	TGCGCCAGCAGCCCTCGGGGGAGTAAGAACACTGAAGCTTTCTTT
few	TRBV30	TRBJ1-4	-	CAWSGQYQEKLFF	TGTGCCTGGAGTGGGCAGTACCAGGAAAAACTGTTTTTT
-	TRBV7-2	TRBJ2-2	-	CASSLAPVGGELFF	TGTGCCAGCAGCTTAGCTCCCGTGGGCGGGGAGCTGTTTTTT
few	TRBV5-1	TRBJ1-1	TRBD1	CASSRGTGRVETEAFF	TGCGCCAGCAGCAGAGGGACAGGGCGAGTTGAGACTGAAGCTTTCTTT
many	TRBV20-1	TRBJ1-3	-	CSASWGNGNTIYF	TGCAGTGCTAGTTGGGGGAATGGAAACACCATATATTTT
few	TRBV5-1	TRBJ2-1	TRBD2	CASSTTGTSGGNEQFF	TGCGCCAGCAGCACCACGGGAACTAGCGGGGGGAATGAGCAGTTCTTC
few	TRBV12-3/TRBV12-4	TRBJ2-3	-	CASSSTSSTDTQYF	TGTGCCAGCAGCTCCACTTCTAGCACAGATACGCAGTATTTT
few	TRBV20-1	TRBJ2-5	-	CSARTAEETQYF	TGCAGTGCTAGAACTGCCGAAGAGACCCAGTACTTC
many	TRBV28	TRBJ1-2	-	CASSAIRDFYGYTF	TGTGCCAGCAGTGCGATAAGGGATTTCTATGGCTACACCTTC
-	TRBV29-1	TRBJ2-7	TRBD2	CSVREGIYEQYF	TGCAGCGTTCGGGAGGGGATCTACGAGCAGTACTTC
many	TRBV2	TRBJ1-1	-	CASRQVSNTEAFF	TGTGCCAGCAGACAGGTTTCTAACACTGAAGCTTTCTTT
-	TRBV10-2	TRBJ2-5	-	CASSWETRRVETQYF	TGCGCCAGCAGTTGGGAGACACGGAGGGTGGAGACCCAGTACTTC
few	TRBV12-3/TRBV12-4	TRBJ2-2	TRBD1	CASRYHVDRGRAGELFF	TGTGCCAGCAGATACCACGTCGACAGGGGGCGGGCCGGGGAGCTGTTTTTT
-	TRBV10-1	TRBJ2-7	-	CASSWRGRGPSYEQYF	TGCGCCAGCAGCTGGAGGGGCAGGGGCCCTAGTTACGAGCAGTACTTC
-	TRBV5-1	TRBJ1-1	-	CASSAGAANTEAFF	TGCGCCAGCAGCGCAGGGGCGGCGAACACTGAAGCTTTCTTT
-	TRBV5-5	TRBJ1-2	TRBD1	CASSWGQGNQGYTF	TGTGCCAGCAGCTGGGGACAGGGGAATCAGGGCTACACCTTC
-	TRBV9	TRBJ2-7	TRBD2	CASSPRGAGDEQYF	TGTGCCAGCAGCCCCCGAGGAGCGGGAGACGAGCAGTACTTC
-	TRBV24-1	TRBJ2-5	TRBD2	CATSDLAAGGPETQYF	TGTGCCACCAGTGATTTGGCCGCGGGAGGGCCCGAGACCCAGTACTTC
few	TRBV29-1	TRBJ2-2	-	CSVPTGGELFF	TGCAGCGTACCCACGGGGGGGGAGCTGTTTTTT
-	TRBV5-1	TRBJ2-3	-	CASSPTGGPTDTQYF	TGCGCCAGCAGCCCTACTGGCGGCCCCACAGATACGCAGTATTTT